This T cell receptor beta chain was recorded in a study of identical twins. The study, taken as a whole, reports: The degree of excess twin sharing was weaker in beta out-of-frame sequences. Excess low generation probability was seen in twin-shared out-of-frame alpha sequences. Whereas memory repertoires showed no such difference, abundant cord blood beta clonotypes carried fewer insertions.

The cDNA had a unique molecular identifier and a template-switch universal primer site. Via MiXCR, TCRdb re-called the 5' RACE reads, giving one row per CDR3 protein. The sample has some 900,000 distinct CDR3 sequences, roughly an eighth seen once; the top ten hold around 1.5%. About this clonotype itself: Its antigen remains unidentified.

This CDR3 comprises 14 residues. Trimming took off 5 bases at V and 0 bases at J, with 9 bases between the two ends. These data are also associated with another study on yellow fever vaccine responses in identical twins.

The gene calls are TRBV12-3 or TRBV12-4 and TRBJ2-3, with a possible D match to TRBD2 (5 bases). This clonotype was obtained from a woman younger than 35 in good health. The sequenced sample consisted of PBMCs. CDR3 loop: CASSGSPSTDTQYF. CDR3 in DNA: TGTGCCAGCAGTGGGAGTCCAAGCACAGATACGCAGTATTTT.